This T cell receptor beta chain was obtained from a study of T-cell memory formation after mild COVID-19. Overall study: Clusters were largely donor specific.

Germline CDR1 SGHAT, CDR2 FQNNGV. With 5 bases removed from V and 6 bases from J, the gap between germline ends came to 11 bases. The CDR3 has 12 residues. This clonotype appeared a few times. One entry per CDR3 protein results from TCRdb running MiXCR on the 5' RACE reads. The repertoire includes approximately 350,000 distinct CDR3 sequences, 28% of them detected once, and roughly 12% sits in the top ten. Sequences were obtained from PBMCs or a T cell subset sorted from them (not recorded which). The origin of this receptor is an adult woman who had mild COVID-19 (a few samples of this study predate the infection). Cell type and time point are not known. V gene TRBV11-2 combines with J gene TRBJ2-7; D ambiguous. The DNA for the CDR3 is TGTGCCAGCAGCCAGGCTCTGTCCGAGCAGTACTTC. It codes for CASSQALSEQYF.